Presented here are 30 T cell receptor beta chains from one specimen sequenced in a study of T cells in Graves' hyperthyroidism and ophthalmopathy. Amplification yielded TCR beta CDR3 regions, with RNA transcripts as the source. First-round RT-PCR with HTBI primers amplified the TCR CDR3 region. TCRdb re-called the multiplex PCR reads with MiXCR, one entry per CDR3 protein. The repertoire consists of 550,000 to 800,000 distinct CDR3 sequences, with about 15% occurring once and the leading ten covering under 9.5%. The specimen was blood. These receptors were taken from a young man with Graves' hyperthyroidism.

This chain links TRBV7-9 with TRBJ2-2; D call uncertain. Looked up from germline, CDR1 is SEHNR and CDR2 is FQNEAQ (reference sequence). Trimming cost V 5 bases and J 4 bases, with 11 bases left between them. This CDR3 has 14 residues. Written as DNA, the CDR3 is TGTGCCAGCAGCCGTCAAATTGTCACCGGGGAGCTGTTTTTT. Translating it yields CASSRQIVTGELFF.

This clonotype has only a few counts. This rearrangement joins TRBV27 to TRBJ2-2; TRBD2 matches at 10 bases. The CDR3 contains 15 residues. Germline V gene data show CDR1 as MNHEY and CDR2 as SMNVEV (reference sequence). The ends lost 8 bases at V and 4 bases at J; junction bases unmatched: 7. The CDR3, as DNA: TGTGCCAGCCAAATTCTAGCGGGAGTCACCGGGGAGCTGTTTTTT. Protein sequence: CASQILAGVTGELFF.

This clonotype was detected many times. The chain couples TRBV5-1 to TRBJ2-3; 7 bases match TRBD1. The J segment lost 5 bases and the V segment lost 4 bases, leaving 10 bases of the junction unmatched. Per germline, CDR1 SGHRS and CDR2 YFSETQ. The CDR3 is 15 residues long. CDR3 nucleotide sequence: TGCGCCAGCAGCGTTCGGACAGGCATAGGAGATACGCAGTATTTT. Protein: CASSVRTGIGDTQYF.

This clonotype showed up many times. The CDR3 DNA reads TGTGCCAGCTCTCTCGACAGAATCTATGGCTACACCTTC. Residues: CASSLDRIYGYTF. This sequence joins TRBV18 and TRBJ1-2; possible D gene TRBD1, 5 bases. The CDR3 runs to 13 residues. Trimming stripped 6 bases from V and 4 bases from J, with 12 bases between. Germline lookup yields CDR1 KGHSH and CDR2 LQKENI.

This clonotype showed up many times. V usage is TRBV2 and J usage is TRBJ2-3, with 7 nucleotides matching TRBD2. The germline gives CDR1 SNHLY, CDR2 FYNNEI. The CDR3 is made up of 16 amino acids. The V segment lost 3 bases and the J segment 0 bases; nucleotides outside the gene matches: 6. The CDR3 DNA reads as TGTGCCAGCAGTGATCCCAGCGGGACTAGCACAGATACGCAGTATTTT. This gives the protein CASSDPSGTSTDTQYF.

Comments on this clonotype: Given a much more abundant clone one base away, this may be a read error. The CDR3 nucleotides are TGTGCCAGCAGCTTGTACACCCCGAGAATCGGGGAGCTGTTTTTT. Protein product: CASSLYTPRIGELFF. The chain links TRBV5-1 to TRBJ2-2, with D uncertain. The CDR3 contains 15 residues. Germline V gene sequence: CDR1 SGHRS, CDR2 YFSETQ.

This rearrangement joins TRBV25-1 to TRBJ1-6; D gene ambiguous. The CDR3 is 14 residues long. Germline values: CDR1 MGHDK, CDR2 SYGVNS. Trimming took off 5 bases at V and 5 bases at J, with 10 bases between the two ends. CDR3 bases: TGTGCCAGCAGTTGGACGTCGAATAATTCACCCCTCCACTTT. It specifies CASSWTSNNSPLHF.

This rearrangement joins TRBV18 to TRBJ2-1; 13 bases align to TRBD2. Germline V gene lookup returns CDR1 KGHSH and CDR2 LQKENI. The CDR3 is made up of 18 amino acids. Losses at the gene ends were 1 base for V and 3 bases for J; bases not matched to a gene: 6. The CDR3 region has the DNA TGTGCCAGCTCACCACTTCGACTAGCGGGAGGTGGCTACAATGAGCAGTTCTTC. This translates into CASSPLRLAGGGYNEQFF.

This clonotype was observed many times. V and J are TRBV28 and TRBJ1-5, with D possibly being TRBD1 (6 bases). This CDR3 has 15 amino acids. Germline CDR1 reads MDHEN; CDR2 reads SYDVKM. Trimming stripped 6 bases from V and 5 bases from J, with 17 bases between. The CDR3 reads CASSRPTGQYQPQHF. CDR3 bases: TGTGCCAGCAGCCGTCCGACAGGCCAATATCAGCCCCAGCATTTT.

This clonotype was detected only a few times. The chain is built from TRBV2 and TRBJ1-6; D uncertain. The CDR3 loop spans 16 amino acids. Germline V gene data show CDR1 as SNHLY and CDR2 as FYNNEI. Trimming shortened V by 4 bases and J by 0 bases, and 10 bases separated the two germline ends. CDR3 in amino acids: CASSGSRSSYNSPLHF. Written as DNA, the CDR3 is TGTGCCAGCAGTGGTTCCAGGAGCTCCTATAATTCACCCCTCCACTTT.

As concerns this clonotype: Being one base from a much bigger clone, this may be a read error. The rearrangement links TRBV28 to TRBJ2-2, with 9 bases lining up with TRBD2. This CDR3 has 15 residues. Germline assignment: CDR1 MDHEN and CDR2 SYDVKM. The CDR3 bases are TGTGCCAGCAGCCCGGGACTAGCCCTAAATAGGGAGCTGTCTTTT. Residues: CASSPGLALNRELSF.

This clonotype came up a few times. Here the CDR3 DNA reads TGTGCCAGTACGGGGGGCCTGGGCCAGCCCCAGCATTTT. This codes for CASTGGLGQPQHF. The chain is built from TRBV19 and TRBJ1-5; tentative D call: TRBD1 (6 bases). The CDR3 covers 13 residues. Trimming took off 7 bases at V and 7 bases at J, with 14 bases between the two ends. Germline V gene lookup returns CDR1 LNHDA and CDR2 SQIVND (reference sequence). The whole variable domain, filled in from reference TRBV19 and TRBJ1-5, reads DGGITQSPKYLFRKEGQNVTLSCEQNLNHDAMYWYRQDPGQGLRLIYYSQIVNDFQKGDIAEGYSVSREKKESFPLTVTSAQKNPTAFYLCASTGGLGQPQHFGDGTRLSIL.

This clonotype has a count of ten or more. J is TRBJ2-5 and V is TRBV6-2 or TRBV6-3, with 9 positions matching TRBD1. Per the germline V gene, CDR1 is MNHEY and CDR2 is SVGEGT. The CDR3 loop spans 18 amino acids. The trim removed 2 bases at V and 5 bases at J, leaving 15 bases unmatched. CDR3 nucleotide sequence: TGTGCCAGCAGTTACGAAAATCGGGACAGGGTATCAGCGGAGACCCAGTACTTC. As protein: CASSYENRDRVSAETQYF.

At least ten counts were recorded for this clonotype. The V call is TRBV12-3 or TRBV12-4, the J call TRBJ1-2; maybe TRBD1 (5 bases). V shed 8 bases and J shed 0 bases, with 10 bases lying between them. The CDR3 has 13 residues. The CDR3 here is CASGTAANYGYTF. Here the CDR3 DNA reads TGTGCCAGCGGGACGGCAGCTAACTATGGCTACACCTTC.

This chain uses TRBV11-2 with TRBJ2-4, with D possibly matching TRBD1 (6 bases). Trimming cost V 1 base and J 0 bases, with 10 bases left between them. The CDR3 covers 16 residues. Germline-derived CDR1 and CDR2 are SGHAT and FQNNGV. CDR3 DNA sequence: TGTGCCAGCAGCTTAGGCCGGACAGTAGCCAAAAACATTCAGTACTTC. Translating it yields CASSLGRTVAKNIQYF.

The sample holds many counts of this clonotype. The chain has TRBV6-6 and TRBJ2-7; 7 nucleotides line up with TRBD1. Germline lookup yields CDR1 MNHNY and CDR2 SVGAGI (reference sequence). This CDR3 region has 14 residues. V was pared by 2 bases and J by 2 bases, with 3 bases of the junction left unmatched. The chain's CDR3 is CASSYQDRTYEQYF. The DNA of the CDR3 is TGTGCCAGCAGTTACCAGGACAGGACCTACGAGCAGTACTTC.

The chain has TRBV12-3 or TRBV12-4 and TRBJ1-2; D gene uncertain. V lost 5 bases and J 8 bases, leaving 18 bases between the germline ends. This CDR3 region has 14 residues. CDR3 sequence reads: CASSNSDGIGGYTF. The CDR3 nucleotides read TGTGCCAGCAGTAATTCTGATGGAATTGGCGGCTACACCTTC.

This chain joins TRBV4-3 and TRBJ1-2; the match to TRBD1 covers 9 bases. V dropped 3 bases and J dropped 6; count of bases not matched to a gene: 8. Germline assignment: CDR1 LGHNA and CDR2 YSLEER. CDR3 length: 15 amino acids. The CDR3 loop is CASSQLRDRVHGYTF. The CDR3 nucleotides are TGCGCCAGCAGCCAGCTCCGGGACAGGGTCCATGGCTACACCTTC.

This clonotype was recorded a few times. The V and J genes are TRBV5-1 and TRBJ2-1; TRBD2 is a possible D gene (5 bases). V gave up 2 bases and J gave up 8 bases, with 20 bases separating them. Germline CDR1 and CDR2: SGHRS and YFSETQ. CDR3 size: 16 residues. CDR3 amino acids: CASSFRVSDPRDEQFF. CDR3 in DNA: TGCGCCAGCAGCTTCCGGGTGAGCGACCCGAGGGATGAGCAGTTCTTC.

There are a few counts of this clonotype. CDR3 sequence reads: CASSHAGDIGRGQPQHF. The CDR3 region has the DNA TGTGCCAGCAGCCACGCGGGGGACATCGGGAGGGGTCAGCCCCAGCATTTT. V gene TRBV14 combines with J gene TRBJ1-5; possibly TRBD1 for D (6 bases). Trimming took 3 bases from V and 6 from J, leaving 21 bases between them. This CDR3 comprises 17 residues. Germline V lookup: CDR1 SGHDN, CDR2 FVKESK. Looking up the rest from reference TRBV14 and TRBJ1-5 gives the full variable domain: EAGVTQFPSHSVIEKGQTVTLRCDPISGHDNLYWYRRVMGKEIKFLLHFVKESKQDESGMPNNRFLAERTGGTYSTLKVQPAELEDSGVYFCASSHAGDIGRGQPQHFGDGTRLSIL.

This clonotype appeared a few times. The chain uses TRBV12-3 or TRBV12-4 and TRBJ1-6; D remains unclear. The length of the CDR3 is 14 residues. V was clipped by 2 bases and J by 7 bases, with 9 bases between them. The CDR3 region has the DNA TGTGCCAGCAGTTTAACCGGGGTGAATTCACCCCTCCACTTT. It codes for CASSLTGVNSPLHF.

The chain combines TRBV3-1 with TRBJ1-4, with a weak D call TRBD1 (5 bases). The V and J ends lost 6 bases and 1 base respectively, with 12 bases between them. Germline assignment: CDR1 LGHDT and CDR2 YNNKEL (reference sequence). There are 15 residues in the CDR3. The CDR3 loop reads CASRANQGTNEKLFF. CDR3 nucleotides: TGTGCCAGCAGGGCTAATCAGGGAACTAATGAAAAACTGTTTTTT. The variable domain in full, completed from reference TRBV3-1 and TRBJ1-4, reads DTAVSQTPKYLVTQMGNDKSIKCEQNLGHDTMYWYKQDSKKFLKIMFSYNNKELIINETVPNRFSPKSPDKAHLNLHINSLELGDSAVYFCASRANQGTNEKLFFGSGTQLSVL.

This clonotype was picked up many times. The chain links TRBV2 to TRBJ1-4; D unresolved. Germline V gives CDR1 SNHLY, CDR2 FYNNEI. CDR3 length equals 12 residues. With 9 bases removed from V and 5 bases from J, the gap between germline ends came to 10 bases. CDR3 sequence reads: CASRTDNEKLFF. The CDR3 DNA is TGTGCCAGTAGAACAGACAATGAAAAACTGTTTTTT. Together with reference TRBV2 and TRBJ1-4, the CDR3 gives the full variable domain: EPEVTQTPSHQVTQMGQEVILRCVPISNHLYFYWYRQILGQKVEFLVSFYNNEISEKSEIFDDQFSVERPDGSNFTLKIRSTKLEDSAMYFCASRTDNEKLFFGSGTQLSVL.

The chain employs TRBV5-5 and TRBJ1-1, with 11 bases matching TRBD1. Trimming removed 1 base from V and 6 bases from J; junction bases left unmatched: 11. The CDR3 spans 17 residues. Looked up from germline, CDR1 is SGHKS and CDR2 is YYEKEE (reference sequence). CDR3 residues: CASSLLIGGTGGAEAFF. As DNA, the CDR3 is TGTGCCAGCAGCTTGCTTATTGGGGGGACAGGGGGTGCTGAAGCTTTCTTT.

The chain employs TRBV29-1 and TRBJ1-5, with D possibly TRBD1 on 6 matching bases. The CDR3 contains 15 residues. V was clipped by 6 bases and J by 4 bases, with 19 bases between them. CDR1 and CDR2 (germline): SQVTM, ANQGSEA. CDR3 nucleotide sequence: TGCAGCGTACTTCTAGGGGGGGCGCGGAATCAGCCCCAGCATTTT. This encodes CSVLLGGARNQPQHF. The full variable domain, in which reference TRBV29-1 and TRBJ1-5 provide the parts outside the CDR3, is SAVISQKPSRDICQRGTSLTIQCQVDSQVTMMFWYRQQPGQSLTLIATANQGSEATYESGFVIDKFPISRPNLTFSTLTVSNMSPEDSSIYLCSVLLGGARNQPQHFGDGTRLSIL.

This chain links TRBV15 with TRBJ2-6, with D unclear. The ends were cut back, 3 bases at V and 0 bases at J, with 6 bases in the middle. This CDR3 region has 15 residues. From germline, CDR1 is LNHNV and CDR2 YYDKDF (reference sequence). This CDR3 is CATSREPSGANVLTF. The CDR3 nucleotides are TGTGCCACCAGCAGGGAACCCTCTGGGGCCAACGTCCTGACTTTC.

The CDR3 coding sequence is TGTGCCAGCAGCTCCCACTCGAGGAAGAATGAGCAGTTCTTC. It yields the protein CASSSHSRKNEQFF. V usage is TRBV11-3 and J usage is TRBJ2-1, with no clear D. Germline CDR1 and CDR2: SGHNT and YENEEA. CDR3 size: 14 residues. V was clipped by 4 bases and J by 7 bases, with 14 bases between them.

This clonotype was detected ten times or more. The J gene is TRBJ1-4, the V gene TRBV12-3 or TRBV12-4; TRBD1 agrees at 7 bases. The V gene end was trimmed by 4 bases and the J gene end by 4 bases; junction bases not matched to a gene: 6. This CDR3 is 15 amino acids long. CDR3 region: CASSSYRGVNEKLFF. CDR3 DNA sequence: TGTGCCAGCAGTTCCTACAGGGGCGTTAATGAAAAACTGTTTTTT.

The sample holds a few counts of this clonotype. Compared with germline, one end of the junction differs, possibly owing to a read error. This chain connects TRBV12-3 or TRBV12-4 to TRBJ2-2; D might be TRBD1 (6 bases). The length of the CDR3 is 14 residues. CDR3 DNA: TGTGCCAGCAGTTTGGGGGCCTACACCGGGGAGCCGTTTTTT. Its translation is CASSLGAYTGEPFF.

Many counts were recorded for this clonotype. CDR3 nucleotide sequence: TGTGCCAGCAGTGAATGGGGGGGCCCAAGCTACGAGCAGTACTTC. Its protein product is CASSEWGGPSYEQYF. The chain joins TRBV6-1 to TRBJ2-7, with a tentative D call TRBD2 (7 bases). The CDR3 spans 15 residues. Germline V lookup: CDR1 MNHNS, CDR2 SASEGT. V was trimmed by 2 bases and J by 3 bases, leaving 14 bases between them.